Listed below are T cell receptor beta chains from one sample, sequenced in a study of T cell responses to AZD1222 COVID-19 vaccine. The method was immunoSEQ multiplex PCR; TCRdb's version includes in-frame clones alone and lacks a portion of them. The sample comprises 110,000 to 150,000 clones, about 90% of which are singletons, and about 3.7% rests with the top ten. The sample in question was peripheral blood, obtained on day 0 of AZD1222 vaccination. The receptor set was obtained from an adult in good health. CDR3s include the opening cysteine and the closing phenylalanine or tryptophan. The D gene is left open where the match is weak. The size of a clone is reported for some rows only, either as once, few or many, or as a class for expanded clones.

j_gene: TRBJ2-2
d_gene: .
abundance: once
v_gene: TRBV27
CDR3nt: TGTGCCAAACAAGGGGGGTATGGCACCGGGGAGCTGTTTTTT
CDR3aa: CAKQGGYGTGELFF

j_gene: TRBJ1-2
d_gene: .
abundance: few
v_gene: TRBV7-6
CDR3nt: TGTGCCAGCAGCTTAGGGGACAAACGTGCCTGGGGCTACACCTTC
CDR3aa: CASSLGDKRAWGYTF

j_gene: TRBJ1-2
d_gene: .
abundance: once
v_gene: TRBV3-1/TRBV3-2
CDR3nt: TGTGCCAGCAGCCAAGATATACTCAACTATGGCTACACCTTC
CDR3aa: CASSQDILNYGYTF

j_gene: TRBJ1-3
d_gene: .
abundance: .
v_gene: TRBV27
CDR3nt: TGTGCCAGCAGTGAAAAGGACATTCCTGGAAACACCATATATTTT
CDR3aa: CASSEKDIPGNTIYF

j_gene: TRBJ2-7
d_gene: .
abundance: medium-sized
v_gene: TRBV12-5
CDR3nt: TGTGCTAGTGCCGGCCAGGCCGCGGGTTACGAGCAGTACTTC
CDR3aa: CASAGQAAGYEQYF

j_gene: TRBJ1-2
d_gene: .
abundance: .
v_gene: TRBV28
CDR3nt: TGTGCCAGCAGTTTACCCCGAACGTTCGGCTACACCTTC
CDR3aa: CASSLPRTFGYTF

j_gene: TRBJ2-2
d_gene: .
abundance: once
v_gene: TRBV5-6
CDR3nt: TGTGCCAGCAGCTTGGTTCTGAACACCGGGGAGCTGTTTTTT
CDR3aa: CASSLVLNTGELFF

j_gene: TRBJ2-5
d_gene: TRBD2
abundance: .
v_gene: TRBV29-1
CDR3nt: TGCAGCGTCGTGGGACTAGCTTGGGCCCAAGAGACCCAGTACTTC
CDR3aa: CSVVGLAWAQETQYF

j_gene: TRBJ2-3
d_gene: .
abundance: .
v_gene: TRBV29-1
CDR3nt: TGCAGCCTCCAAGGCAGCACAGATACGCAGTATTTT
CDR3aa: CSLQGSTDTQYF

j_gene: TRBJ1-2
d_gene: .
abundance: .
v_gene: TRBV9
CDR3nt: TGTGCCAGCAGCGTTTCACTCGACTATGGCTACACCTTC
CDR3aa: CASSVSLDYGYTF

j_gene: TRBJ2-1
d_gene: TRBD1
abundance: .
v_gene: TRBV24-1
CDR3nt: TGTGCCACCAGTGACCTCGGGGGACAGGGAAATGAGCAGTTCTTC
CDR3aa: CATSDLGGQGNEQFF

j_gene: TRBJ1-4
d_gene: .
abundance: .
v_gene: TRBV28
CDR3nt: TGTGCCAGCAGGTGGCACTCGAAGGGCGGGGAAAAACTGTTTTTT
CDR3aa: CASRWHSKGGEKLFF

j_gene: TRBJ2-3
d_gene: TRBD2
abundance: .
v_gene: TRBV19
CDR3nt: TGTGCCAGTAGATTCGTAGGCGGGAGCGCAGATACGCAGTATTTT
CDR3aa: CASRFVGGSADTQYF

j_gene: TRBJ2-3
d_gene: .
abundance: .
v_gene: TRBV3-1/TRBV3-2
CDR3nt: TGTGCCAGCAGCCAACGATGGCGTCAGGGTCGCACAGATACGCAGTATTTT
CDR3aa: CASSQRWRQGRTDTQYF

j_gene: TRBJ2-7
d_gene: .
abundance: .
v_gene: TRBV24-1
CDR3nt: TGTGCCACCAGTGCACGAGACTCCTACGAGCAGTACTTC
CDR3aa: CATSARDSYEQYF

j_gene: TRBJ1-2
d_gene: .
abundance: .
v_gene: TRBV28
CDR3nt: TGTGCCAGCAGTTTTCGTGGGGAGAGAGGCTACACCTTC
CDR3aa: CASSFRGERGYTF